This T cell receptor beta chain is drawn from a study of blood T cell repertoires in COVID-19. The overall study: Samples came from the United States, Italy and Spain, spanning acute and convalescent COVID-19. PBMCs, B-cell-depleted T cells, or T cells were the source of the cDNA or gDNA that made up the material.

Germline CDR1 and CDR2: LGHNA and YNFKEQ. Losses at the gene ends were 0 bases for V and 7 bases for J; bases not matched to a gene: 7. This CDR3 region has 16 residues. Individuals drawn from around 25 US areas were about 18 to 100 years old. This clone has a single count. Per the authors' pipeline: Amplified reference gene primers provided the basis for estimating nucleated cell counts. Here immunoSEQ multiplex PCR was the method, and the copy in TCRdb shows in-frame clones only, minus some. That table gives V, J and clone size, and the DNA gave D and trimming. The sample lists some 200,000 clones, roughly 89% occurring once.

The material sequenced was PBMCs or T cells enriched from blood (not recorded which). V usage is TRBV4-2 and J usage is TRBJ1-4; 8 positions match TRBD1. This TCR derives from a man between 18 and 29 years old with acute COVID-19. As DNA, the CDR3 is TGTGCCAGCAGCCAAGATCGGGGACAGGCAGGTGAAAAACTGTTTTTT. Protein sequence: CASSQDRGQAGEKLFF.